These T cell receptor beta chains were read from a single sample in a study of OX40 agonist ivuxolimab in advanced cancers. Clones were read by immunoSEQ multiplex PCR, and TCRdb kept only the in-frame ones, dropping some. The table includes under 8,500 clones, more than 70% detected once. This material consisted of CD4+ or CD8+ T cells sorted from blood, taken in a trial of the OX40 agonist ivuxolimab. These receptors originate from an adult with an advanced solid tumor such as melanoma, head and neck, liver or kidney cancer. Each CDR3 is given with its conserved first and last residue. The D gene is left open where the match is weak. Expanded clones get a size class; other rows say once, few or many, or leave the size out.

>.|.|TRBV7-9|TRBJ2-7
TGTGCCAGCAGCCCGAGGGGGGGGTACTACGAGCAGTACTTC
CASSPRGGYYEQYF
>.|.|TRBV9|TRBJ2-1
TGTGCCAGCAGCGTAGACGGGGGTCTCTACAATGAGCAGTTCTTC
CASSVDGGLYNEQFF
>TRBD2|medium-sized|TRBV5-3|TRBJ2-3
TGTGCCAGGACGGGGGGGCGGACAGAGCCAGATACGCAGTATTTT
CARTGGRTEPDTQYF
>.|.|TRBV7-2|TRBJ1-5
TGTGCCAGCAGCTCCCCCCCGGGTCAGCCCCAGCATTTT
CASSSPPGQPQHF
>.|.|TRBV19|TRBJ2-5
TGTGCCAGTAGCCCTCTAGCGAATCAAGAGACCCAGTACTTC
CASSPLANQETQYF
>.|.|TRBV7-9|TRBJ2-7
TGTGCCAGCAGCTTACCTGGCACCTACGAGCAGTACTTC
CASSLPGTYEQYF
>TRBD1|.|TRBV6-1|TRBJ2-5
TGTGCCATCTCACAGGGGAGAGAGACCCAGTACTTC
CAISQGRETQYF
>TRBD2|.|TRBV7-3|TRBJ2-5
TGTGCCAGCAGCTCCCTAGCGGGGCAAGAGACCCAGTACTTC
CASSSLAGQETQYF
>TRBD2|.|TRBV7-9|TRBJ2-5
TGTGCCAGCAGCACCTCCGGGGGGGGAGAGACCCAGTACTTC
CASSTSGGGETQYF
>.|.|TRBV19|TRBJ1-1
TGTGCCAGTTCCATTACAAGAAACACTGAAGCTTTCTTT
CASSITRNTEAFF
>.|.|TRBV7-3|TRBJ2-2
TGTGCCAGCAGCTTAAACGCACTAGCTTGGGGCACCGGGGAGCTGTTTTTT
CASSLNALAWGTGELFF
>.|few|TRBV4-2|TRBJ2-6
TGTGCCAGCAGCCCCCAAAGGAGCTCTGGGGCCAACGTCCTGACTTTC
CASSPQRSSGANVLTF
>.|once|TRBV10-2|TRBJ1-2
TGCGCCAGCAGCGATTACTATGGCTACACCTTC
CASSDYYGYTF